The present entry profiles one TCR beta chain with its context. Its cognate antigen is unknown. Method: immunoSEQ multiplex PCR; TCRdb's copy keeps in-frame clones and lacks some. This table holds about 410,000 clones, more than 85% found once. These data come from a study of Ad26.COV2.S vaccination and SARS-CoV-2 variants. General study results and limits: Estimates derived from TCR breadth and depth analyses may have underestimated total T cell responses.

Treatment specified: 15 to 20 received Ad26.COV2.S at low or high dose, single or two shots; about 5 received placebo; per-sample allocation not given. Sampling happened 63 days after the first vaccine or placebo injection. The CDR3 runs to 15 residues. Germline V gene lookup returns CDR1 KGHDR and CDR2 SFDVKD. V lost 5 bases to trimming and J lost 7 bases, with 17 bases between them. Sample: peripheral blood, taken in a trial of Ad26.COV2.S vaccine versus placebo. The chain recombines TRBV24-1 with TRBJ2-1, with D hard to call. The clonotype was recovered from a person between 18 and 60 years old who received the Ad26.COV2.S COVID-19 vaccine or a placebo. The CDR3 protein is CATSAWSVPNNEQFF. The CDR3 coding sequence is TGTGCCACCAGTGCTTGGAGCGTCCCCAATAATGAGCAGTTCTTC.